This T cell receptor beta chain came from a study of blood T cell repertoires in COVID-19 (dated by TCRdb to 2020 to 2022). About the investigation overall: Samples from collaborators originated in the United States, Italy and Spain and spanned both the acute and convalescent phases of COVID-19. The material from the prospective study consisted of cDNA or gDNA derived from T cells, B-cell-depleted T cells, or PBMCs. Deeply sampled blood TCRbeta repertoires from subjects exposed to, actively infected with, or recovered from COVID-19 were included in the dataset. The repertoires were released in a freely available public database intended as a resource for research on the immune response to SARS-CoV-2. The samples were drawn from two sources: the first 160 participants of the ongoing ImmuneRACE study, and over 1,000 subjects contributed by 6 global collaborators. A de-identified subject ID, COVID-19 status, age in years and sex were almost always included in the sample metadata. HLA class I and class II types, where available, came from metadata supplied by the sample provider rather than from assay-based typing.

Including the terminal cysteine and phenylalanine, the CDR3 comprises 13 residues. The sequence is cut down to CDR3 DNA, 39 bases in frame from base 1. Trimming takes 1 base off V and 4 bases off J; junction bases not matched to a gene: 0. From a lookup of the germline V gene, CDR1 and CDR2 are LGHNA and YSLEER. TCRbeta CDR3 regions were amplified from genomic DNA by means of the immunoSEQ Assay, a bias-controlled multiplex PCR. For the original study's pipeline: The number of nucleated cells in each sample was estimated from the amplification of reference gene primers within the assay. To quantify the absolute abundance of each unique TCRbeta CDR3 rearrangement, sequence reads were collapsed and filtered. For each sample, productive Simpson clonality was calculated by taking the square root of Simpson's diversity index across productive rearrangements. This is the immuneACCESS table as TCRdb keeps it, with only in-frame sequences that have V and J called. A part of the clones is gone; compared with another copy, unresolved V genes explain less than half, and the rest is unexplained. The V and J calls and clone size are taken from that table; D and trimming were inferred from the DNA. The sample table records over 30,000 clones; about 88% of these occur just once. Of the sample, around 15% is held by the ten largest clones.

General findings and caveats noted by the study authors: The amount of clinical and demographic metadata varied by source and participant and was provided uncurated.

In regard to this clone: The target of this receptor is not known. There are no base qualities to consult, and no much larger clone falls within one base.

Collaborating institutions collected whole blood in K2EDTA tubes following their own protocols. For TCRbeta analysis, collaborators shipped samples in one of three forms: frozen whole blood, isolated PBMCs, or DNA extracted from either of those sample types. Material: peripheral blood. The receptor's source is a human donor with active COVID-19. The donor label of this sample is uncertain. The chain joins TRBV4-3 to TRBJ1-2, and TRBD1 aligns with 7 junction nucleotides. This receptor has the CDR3 CASSQGQGYGYTF. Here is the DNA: TGCGCCAGCAGCCAAGGACAGGGCTATGGCTACACCTTC.